This TCR beta chain was retrieved from a study of radiotherapy plus CTLA-4 blockade in lung cancer. Study information: Objective response rate was over 15%; disease control rate, around 33%. Whole-study findings and limits: In blood, tumor-derived TCR clones expanded after radiotherapy plus ipilimumab.

V was shortened by 0 bases and J by 0 bases, with 10 bases between the two germline ends. The CDR3 runs to 16 residues. CDR1 MNHNY and CDR2 SVGAGI come from the germline V gene (reference sequence). Assay: immunoSEQ multiplex PCR; the TCRdb copy retains only in-frame clones and omits some. The profile shows fewer than 35,000 clones, under 85% of them singletons. About this clone: Antigen specificity is unknown.

This specimen consisted of peripheral blood, obtained from a patient treated with radiotherapy plus ipilimumab. This sequence was found in a human donor with non-small cell lung cancer that progressed on radiotherapy plus ipilimumab. V gene TRBV6-6 combines with J gene TRBJ2-3, with D tentatively TRBD2 (6 bases). The CDR3 DNA is TGTGCCAGCAGTTACTCGATCGGGACTAGCACAGATACGCAGTATTTT. Residues: CASSYSIGTSTDTQYF.